The source of this T cell receptor (beta chain) is a study of CD8+CD57+ T cells in acquired aplastic anemia. The CDR3 has 15 residues. Germline CDR1 reads SEHNR; CDR2 reads FQNEAQ (reference sequence). Trimming pared 1 base from V and 6 bases from J, leaving 15 bases between. It was genomic DNA that served as the template for profiling TCR beta VDJ and CDR3. TCRdb called the reads again in MiXCR, with one record for every CDR3 protein. The sample shows under 250,000 distinct CDR3 sequences, approximately 50% of them seen only once. All patients picked for sequencing had shown, by flow cytometry, an expansion of CD8+CD57+ cells. The diagnosis in all patients was severe acquired aplastic anemia. Overall study findings and caveats: It was found that roughly 29 CD8+ CDR3 sequences were shared between patients and controls.

With respect to this clonotype: Its antigen remains unknown.

Sequenced: sorted CD4+, CD8+, or CD8+CD57+ T cells (not recorded which) from PBMCs. This TCR was sampled from a human donor with aplastic anemia. The chain has TRBV7-9 and TRBJ1-2; D remains unclear. CDR3: CASSLGALRRNGYTF. DNA of the CDR3: TGTGCCAGCAGCTTAGGGGCCCTACGAAGGAATGGCTACACCTTC.